Each of the 28 T cell receptor beta chains below was sequenced from the same sample in a study of T cells in women clearing cervical HPV infection. Sequenced by immunoSEQ multiplex PCR; TCRdb stores in-frame clones only, minus some. The data show tens of thousands of clones, and the top ten clones hold around 22%. Input material: blood buffy coat. These receptor sequences come from a woman aged 18 to 75 with a cervical HPV16 infection that either progressed to CIN3+ or cleared (not recorded which).

As concerns this clone: The read terminates 3 residues ahead of where the CDR3 ends, so the germline J gene completes it. The V gene is TRBV11-3, the J gene TRBJ2-1; possible D gene TRBD1, 5 bases. Germline V CDR1 and CDR2: SGHNT, YENEEA. The CDR3 covers 15 residues. V was shortened by 6 bases and J by 9 bases, with 21 bases between the two germline ends. CDR3 sequence reads: CASSADPTQRGEQFF. The part of the CDR3 DNA that was read is TGTGCCAGCAGTGCAGATCCTACCCAAAGGGGTGAG.

CDR3 residues: CASSTDRELYDYTF. The DNA read from the CDR3 is TGTGCCAGTAGTACGGACAGGGAACTCTACGAC. This rearrangement joins TRBV19 to TRBJ1-2; 8 bases map to TRBD1. The missing CDR3 end, 3 residues past where the read stops, is filled in from the germline J gene. The CDR3 spans 14 residues. Germline V CDR1 and CDR2: LNHDA, SQIVND (reference sequence). Full variable domain (rest looked up from reference TRBV19 and TRBJ1-2): DGGITQSPKYLFRKEGQNVTLSCEQNLNHDAMYWYRQDPGQGLRLIYYSQIVNDFQKGDIAEGYSVSREKKESFPLTVTSAQKNPTAFYLCASSTDRELYDYTFGSGTRLTVV.

Note on this clone: The read ends 3 residues shy of where the CDR3 ends; the end is completed using the germline J gene. The chain carries TRBV5-6 and TRBJ1-2; perhaps TRBD1 as D (5 bases). The V and J ends lost 1 base and 6 bases respectively, with 13 bases between them. This CDR3 is 14 amino acids long. Germline CDR1 reads SGHDT; CDR2 reads YYEEEE. CDR3 DNA (partial): TGTGCCAGCAGCTTGAGACAGACTTTCGATGGC. Translating it yields CASSLRQTFDG. The full CDR3 reads CASSLRQTFDGYTF.

A note on this clone: Sequencing ends 3 residues short of the CDR3 end; the germline J gene provides the rest. The chain is built from TRBV28 and TRBJ1-4; 9 bases map to TRBD1. Germline lookup yields CDR1 MDHEN and CDR2 SYDVKM. This CDR3 is built from 15 residues. The V gene end was trimmed by 5 bases and the J gene end by 4 bases; junction bases not matched to a gene: 5. The CDR3 loop is CASSLDRGINEKLFF. CDR3 DNA (partial): TGTGCCAGCAGTCTGGACAGGGGAATTAATGAAAAA.

To note about this clone: The read ends 3 residues early relative to the CDR3; the germline J gene fills the gap. V is TRBV29-1 and J is TRBJ1-1; 9 nucleotides align to TRBD1. The CDR3 has 12 amino acids. V trimming: 6 bases; J trimming: 6 bases; junction bases outside the gene matches: 5. The V gene's germline CDR1 is SQVTM and CDR2 ANQGSEA. The chain's CDR3 is CSVGDRVSEAFF. The sequenced CDR3 bases are TGCAGCGTGGGGGACAGGGTCTCTGAA.

On this clone itself: The CDR3 is cut off 3 residues early in the read; its end comes from the germline J gene. The rearrangement uses TRBV12-3 or TRBV12-4 and TRBJ1-1, with a possible D match to TRBD1 (5 bases). Trimming took off 1 base at V and 5 bases at J, with 11 bases between the two ends. This CDR3 contains 14 residues. The sequenced CDR3 bases are TGTGCCAGCAGTTTAGGGTACAGGTTAACTGAA. Translation: CASSLGYRLTE. The complete CDR3 protein is CASSLGYRLTEAFF.

A note on this clone: Read data end 3 residues before the CDR3 end; the end is taken from the germline J gene. V is TRBV12-3 or TRBV12-4 and J is TRBJ2-5, with 9 nucleotides matching TRBD2. This CDR3 spans 15 amino acids. V shed 6 bases and J 4 bases; nucleotides not matched to a gene: 9. CDR3 DNA (partial): TGTGCCAGCAGCATACTAGCGGGCGGGGGAGAGACC. This sequence encodes CASSILAGGGET. The complete CDR3 protein is CASSILAGGGETQYF.

Details on this clone: The read gets to within 3 residues of the CDR3 end, and the germline J gene fills in the rest. The chain links TRBV11-2 to TRBJ2-3; TRBD2 aligns across 8 bases. Per the germline V gene, CDR1 is SGHAT and CDR2 is FQNNGV. CDR3 size: 14 residues. V was pared by 4 bases and J by 4 bases, with 4 bases of the junction left unmatched. CDR3 bases read: TGTGCCAGCAGCTCAGGACTAGCAGCAGATACG. Amino acid sequence: CASSSGLAADT. The CDR3 in its entirety is CASSSGLAADTQYF.

Turning to this clone: The read stops 3 residues short of the end of the CDR3; the missing end is completed from the germline J gene. The V gene is TRBV19, the J gene TRBJ2-7; 7 bases are a match to TRBD1. Trimming cost V 1 base and J 3 bases; bases outside gene matches: 3. CDR3 size: 14 residues. CDR1 is LNHDA, CDR2 SQIVND, per germline (reference sequence). The CDR3 here is CASSIGAGGYEQYF. CDR3 DNA, as far as it was read: TGTGCCAGTAGTATAGGGGCAGGGGGCTACGAG.

On this clone itself: The DNA ends 3 residues before the CDR3 does, and the rest of the CDR3 is filled in from the germline J gene. V gene TRBV6-2 or TRBV6-3 combines with J gene TRBJ2-4; D remains ambiguous. Per the germline V gene, CDR1 is MNHEY and CDR2 is SVGEGT. The CDR3 covers 15 residues. V lost 6 bases, J lost 4 bases, and 16 bases lay in between. The DNA read from the CDR3 is TGTGCCAGCAGAAGACACGGCTTGGATAAAAACATT. Protein: CASRRHGLDKNI. In full, the CDR3 reads CASRRHGLDKNIQYF.

Worth noting for this clone: The read terminates 3 residues before the CDR3 end, so the remaining end is supplied by the germline J gene. The genes are TRBV18 and TRBJ1-2; D remains ambiguous. CDR3 length: 13 amino acids. Germline V gives CDR1 KGHSH, CDR2 LQKENI. Trimming took 5 bases from V and 2 from J, leaving 9 bases between them. CDR3 in amino acids: CASSTDGNYGYTF. Partial CDR3 DNA: TGTGCCAGCTCAACAGACGGAAACTATGGC.

Points on this clone: With the read ending 3 residues before the CDR3 end, the germline J gene is used to fill in that end. This chain uses TRBV28 with TRBJ2-3; 9 nucleotides match TRBD1. V lost 6 bases, J lost 2 bases, and 6 bases stayed unmatched. The length of the CDR3 is 15 residues. The germline gives CDR1 MDHEN, CDR2 SYDVKM. CDR3 DNA (partial): TGTGCCAGCAGCGGGACAGGGACCTTCACAGATACG. Translated, it gives CASSGTGTFTDT. The whole CDR3 sequence is CASSGTGTFTDTQYF.

A word on this clone: The CDR3 goes on 3 residues after the read ends, and that part is filled in from the germline J gene. The chain recombines TRBV11-3 with TRBJ1-1; no reliable D call. Germline V gene data show CDR1 as SGHNT and CDR2 as YENEEA. The CDR3 length is 14 residues. The germline V and J ends were trimmed by 3 bases and 5 bases, with 13 bases remaining between them. The CDR3 DNA, read in part, is TGTGCCAGCAGCTTGTCCCTCGGTTGGACTGAA. This codes for CASSLSLGWTE. The full CDR3 protein is CASSLSLGWTEAFF.

Concerning this clone: Read data end 3 residues before the CDR3 end; the end is taken from the germline J gene. The V gene is TRBV11-2, the J gene TRBJ1-1; tentative D call: TRBD1 (5 bases). CDR1 is SGHAT, CDR2 FQNNGV, per germline. Trimming removed 5 bases at V and 5 bases at J, with 15 bases between. CDR3 size: 14 residues. The part of the CDR3 DNA that was read is TGTGCCAGCAGCCCTCCGCCGGGGGGGACTGAA. Amino acid sequence: CASSPPPGGTE. The full CDR3 protein is CASSPPPGGTEAFF.

The sequenced CDR3 bases are TGTGCCAGTAGATCCTTAGCGGGAATTTGGAATGAG. Its protein is CASRSLAGIWNE. The whole CDR3 protein is CASRSLAGIWNEQFF. J is TRBJ2-1 and V is TRBV19, with 8 bases that match TRBD2. The read ends 3 residues early relative to the CDR3; the germline J gene fills the gap. This CDR3 comprises 15 residues. The J segment lost 7 bases and the V segment lost 6 bases, leaving 11 bases of the junction unmatched. The V gene's germline CDR1 is LNHDA and CDR2 SQIVND (reference sequence).

Worth noting for this clone: The read ends 3 residues shy of where the CDR3 ends; the end is completed using the germline J gene. The chain couples TRBV20-1 to TRBJ2-7, with unresolved D. CDR1 is DFQATT and CDR2 is SNEGSKA in the germline V gene (reference sequence). This CDR3 contains 13 residues. Trimming removed 6 bases at V and 1 base at J, with 13 bases between. Here the CDR3 reads CSAGDLMSYEQYF. The sequenced CDR3 bases are TGCAGTGCGGGCGACCTCATGTCCTACGAG.

Details on this clone: The CDR3 is cut off 3 residues early in the read; its end comes from the germline J gene. The rearrangement uses TRBV5-4 and TRBJ2-7; 11 nucleotides line up with TRBD1. Germline values: CDR1 SGHNT, CDR2 YYREEE (reference sequence). The V gene end was trimmed by 4 bases and the J gene end by 4 bases; junction bases not matched to a gene: 4. The CDR3 consists of 14 residues. CDR3 loop: CASSPGQGAYEQYF. The sequenced part of the CDR3 DNA is TGTGCCAGCAGCCCCGGACAGGGGGCTTACGAG.

To note about this clone: The read is 3 residues too short to cover the CDR3 end, so that end is filled in from the germline J gene. V is TRBV6-1 and J is TRBJ2-3; D is perhaps TRBD1 (5 bases). The CDR3 extends over 13 amino acids. V was trimmed by 2 bases and J by 5 bases, leaving 8 bases between them. Per germline, CDR1 MNHNS and CDR2 SASEGT. Partial CDR3 DNA: TGTGCCAGCAGTGAACAGGGTGGAGATACG. This gives the protein CASSEQGGDT. The complete CDR3 sequence is CASSEQGGDTQYF.

To note about this clone: A junction boundary mismatches the germline segment, possibly from a read error. The sequence runs out 3 residues before the end of the CDR3; the remainder is reconstructed from the germline J gene. This CDR3 is also generated by other DNA sequences in the sample. The V gene is TRBV30, the J gene TRBJ1-2, with 9 positions matching TRBD1. The length of the CDR3 is 16 residues. The germline V gene encodes CDR1 GTSNPN and CDR2 SVGIG (reference sequence). CDR3 sequence: CATGGTGISSNYGYTF. CDR3 bases read: TGTGCCACAGGAGGGACAGGGATATCGTCTAACTATGGT.

A remark on this clone: Read coverage stops 3 residues before the CDR3 terminus; the germline J gene supplies the remainder. The gene calls are TRBV19 and TRBJ2-2; D gene unclear. CDR1 is LNHDA and CDR2 is SQIVND in the germline V gene (reference sequence). The CDR3 runs 14 residues. CDR3 DNA, as far as it was read: TGTGCCAGTAGTATTAGTGGGCGTGAGGAAAAG. Amino acid sequence: CASSISGREEK. The whole CDR3 sequence reads CASSISGREEKLFF.

A note on this clone: Read coverage stops 3 residues before the CDR3 terminus; the germline J gene supplies the remainder. V and J are TRBV11-2 and TRBJ1-2; tentatively, D is TRBD1 (5 bases). The CDR3 is 11 amino acids. Germline V CDR1 and CDR2: SGHAT, FQNNGV. Trimming removed 2 bases at V and 7 bases at J, with 5 bases between. The part of the CDR3 DNA that was read is TGTGCCAGCAGCTTAAGGGGTGGC. It encodes CASSLRGG. The complete CDR3 protein is CASSLRGGYTF.

About this clone itself: The read ends 3 residues before the CDR3 terminus; that terminus is restored from the germline J gene. The chain links TRBV28 to TRBJ1-2, with 7 bases lining up with TRBD1. The V and J ends lost 7 bases and 4 bases, in that order; junction bases with no gene match: 9. There are 14 residues in the CDR3. The V gene's germline CDR1 is MDHEN and CDR2 SYDVKM. Incomplete CDR3 DNA: TGTGCCAGCAAATTAAGGGGGCCTGGCTATGGC. Translating it yields CASKLRGPGYG. The CDR3, in full, reads CASKLRGPGYGYTF.

As concerns this clone: The read halts 3 residues ahead of the CDR3 end, with the missing end drawn from the germline J gene. The V and J genes are TRBV4-2 and TRBJ2-7; tentative D call: TRBD1 (6 bases). V was trimmed by 0 bases and J by 0 bases, leaving 9 bases between them. The V gene's germline CDR1 is LGHNA and CDR2 YNFKEQ. CDR3 length equals 15 residues. CDR3 loop: CASSQEADSSYEQYF. CDR3 bases read: TGTGCCAGCAGCCAAGAGGCGGACAGCTCCTACGAG.

For this clone: Coverage ceases 3 residues before the CDR3 finishes, and the germline J gene fills in the end. The chain couples TRBV3-1 (or the pseudogene TRBV3-2) to TRBJ2-1, with D perhaps TRBD2 (5 bases). The CDR3 is 15 residues long. Deletions cut 1 base from V and 5 bases from J, with 12 bases between. Germline values: CDR1 LGHDT, CDR2 YNNKEL (reference sequence). The covered CDR3 bases are TGTGCCAGCAGCCAAGCTAGACTACGGGACAATGAG. This gives the protein CASSQARLRDNE. The whole CDR3 protein is CASSQARLRDNEQFF.

Comment on this clone: Sequencing ends 3 residues short of the CDR3 end; the germline J gene provides the rest. The rearrangement uses TRBV12-3 or TRBV12-4 and TRBJ2-7; TRBD1 might be the D (8 bases). V lost 5 bases and J lost 2, with 16 bases in between. CDR3 length: 15 residues. The CDR3 here is CASSPGGTGAYEQYF. The DNA read from the CDR3 is TGTGCCAGCAGTCCCGGGGGGACAGGAGCCTACGAG.

With respect to this clone: The read halts 3 residues ahead of the CDR3 end, with the missing end drawn from the germline J gene. The gene calls are TRBV20-1 and TRBJ2-3; weak D call: TRBD2 (6 bases). Germline-derived CDR1 and CDR2 are DFQATT and SNEGSKA (reference sequence). The CDR3 consists of 14 residues. V was cut by 0 bases and J by 8 bases, with 15 bases left in between. The covered CDR3 bases are TGCAGTGCTAGAGATTGGGCGGGGTGGGGTACG. This gives the protein CSARDWAGWGT. The CDR3 as a whole reads CSARDWAGWGTQYF.

Comment on this clone: The read stops 3 residues short of the end of the CDR3; the missing end is completed from the germline J gene. The rearrangement links TRBV5-1 to TRBJ2-1, with D possibly matching TRBD2 (5 bases). Trimming took 4 bases from V and 8 from J, leaving 13 bases between them. The CDR3 length is 13 residues. Germline V gene lookup returns CDR1 SGHRS and CDR2 YFSETQ. CDR3 protein: CASSGVALDEQFF. Incomplete CDR3 DNA: TGCGCCAGCAGCGGCGTAGCGTTGGATGAG.

In the case of this clone: The CDR3 end falls 3 residues outside the read, so it is completed with the germline J gene. The chain has TRBV28 and TRBJ2-7; tentatively, D is TRBD2 (5 bases). The CDR3 covers 15 residues. The V end lost 4 bases, the J end lost 4 bases, and 17 bases lay between the germline ends. Germline loops: CDR1 MDHEN, CDR2 SYDVKM. The part of the CDR3 DNA that was read is TGTGCCAGCAGTTCCTTCGGGCGGGTGGGGTACGAG. Translation: CASSSFGRVGYE. From start to end, the CDR3 is CASSSFGRVGYEQYF.